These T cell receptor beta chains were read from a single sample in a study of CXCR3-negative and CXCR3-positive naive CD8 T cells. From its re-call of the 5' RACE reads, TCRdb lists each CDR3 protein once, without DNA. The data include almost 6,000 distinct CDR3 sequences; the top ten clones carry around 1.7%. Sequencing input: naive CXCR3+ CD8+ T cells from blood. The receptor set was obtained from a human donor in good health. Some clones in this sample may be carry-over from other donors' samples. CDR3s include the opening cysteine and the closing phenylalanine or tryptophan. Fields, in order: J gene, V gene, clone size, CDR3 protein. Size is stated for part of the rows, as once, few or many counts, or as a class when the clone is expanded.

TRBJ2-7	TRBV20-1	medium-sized	CSARGEASSYEQYF
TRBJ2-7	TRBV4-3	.	CASSQDRSGSSYEQYF
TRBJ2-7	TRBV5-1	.	CASSLGHEQYF
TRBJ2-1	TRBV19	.	CASSLAAGGPNEQFF
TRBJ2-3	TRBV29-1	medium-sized	CSVEAAGGPGDTQYF
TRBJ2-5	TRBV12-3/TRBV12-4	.	CASSWASQETQYF
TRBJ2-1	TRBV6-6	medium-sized	CASSLARGEQFF
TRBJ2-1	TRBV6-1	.	CASSESRREEQFF
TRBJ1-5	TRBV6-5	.	CASSYSLNQPQHF
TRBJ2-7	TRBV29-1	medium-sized	CSVAGTGVAEQYF
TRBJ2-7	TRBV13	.	CASTSPGYEQYF
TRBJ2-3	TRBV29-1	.	CSVAGTVLSTDTQYF
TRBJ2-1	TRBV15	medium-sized	CATSRQREARREQFF
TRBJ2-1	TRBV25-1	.	CASSAGAPNEQFF